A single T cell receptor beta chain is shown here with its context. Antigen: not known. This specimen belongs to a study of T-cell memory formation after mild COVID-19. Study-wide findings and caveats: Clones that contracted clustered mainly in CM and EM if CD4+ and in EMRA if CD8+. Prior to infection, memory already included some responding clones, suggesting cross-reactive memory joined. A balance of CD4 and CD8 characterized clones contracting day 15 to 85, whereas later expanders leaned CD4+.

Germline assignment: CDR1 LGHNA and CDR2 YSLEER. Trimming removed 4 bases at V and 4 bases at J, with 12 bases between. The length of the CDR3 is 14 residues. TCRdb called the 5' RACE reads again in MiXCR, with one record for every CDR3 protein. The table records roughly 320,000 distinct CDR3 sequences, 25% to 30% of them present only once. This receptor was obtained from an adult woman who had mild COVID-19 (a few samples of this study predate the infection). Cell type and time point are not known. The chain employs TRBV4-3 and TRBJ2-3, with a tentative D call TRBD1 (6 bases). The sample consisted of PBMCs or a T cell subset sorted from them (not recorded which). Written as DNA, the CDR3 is TGCGCCAGCAGCCCACGGGACAACCCAGATACGCAGTATTTT. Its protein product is CASSPRDNPDTQYF.